The clone carrying this T cell receptor beta chain was found many times. The sample is drawn from a study of Graves' ophthalmopathy and Graves' hyperthyroidism. Looked up from germline, CDR1 is ENHRY and CDR2 is SYGVKD. The CDR3 loop spans 16 amino acids. The V gene end was trimmed by 5 bases and the J gene end by 2 bases; junction bases not matched to a gene: 11. Amplification of TCR beta CDR3 regions used RNA transcripts. Amplification began with first-round RT-PCR using HTBI primers, then second-round multiplex PCR was performed. Each CDR3 protein gets one entry after TCRdb re-called the multiplex PCR reads with MiXCR. There are 200,000 to 250,000 distinct CDR3 sequences in the sample; around a fifth occur only once, and approximately 39% lies in the top ten.

The chain carries TRBV10-3 and TRBJ2-7, with 8 nucleotides matching TRBD2. The sequence came from a woman aged 50 to 60 with Graves' ophthalmopathy. The sequenced material came from peripheral blood. CDR3 region: CAISTLGRAGAYEQYF. The DNA of the CDR3 is TGTGCCATCAGTACCTTAGGAAGAGCGGGGGCCTACGAGCAGTACTTC.